This T cell receptor beta chain stems from a study of T cell repertoires in cytomegalovirus infection. Looking at the study overall: Indicated by public TCR beta signatures were CMV infection and matching HLA type.

In the case of this clonotype: As yet, its antigen is unknown.

Germline assignment: CDR1 MNHEY and CDR2 SMNVEV (reference sequence). V was pared by 7 bases and J by 0 bases, with 10 bases between. The CDR3 sequence is 14 residues long. Study outcomes and limitations: Public TCR beta family frequency separated CMV-and-HLA carriers, including in an independent cohort. It was HLA-C-restricted CMV-specific TCR beta clonotypes that dominated the response ex vivo.

TCRdb re-derived calls from the reads in MiXCR, one entry per CDR3 protein. The repertoire holds approximately 500,000 distinct CDR3 sequences, more than 15% seen once, with roughly 25% in the top ten. The source material was CD8+ T cells from PBMCs. The chain combines TRBV27 with TRBJ2-1; no reliable D call. The sequence came from a human donor in good health (CMV status not recorded). Some clones in this sample may be carry-over from other donors' samples. CDR3: CASTGGSSYNEQFF. The CDR3 DNA reads as TGTGCCAGCACCGGTGGAAGCTCCTACAATGAGCAGTTCTTC.